What follows describes a single T cell receptor (beta chain). Its antigen is still unknown. The data stem from a study of response to subunit inactivated influenza vaccine. Findings and limits, study-wide: Every seasonal influenza vaccination brings in few new T cells, the authors suggested.

TCRdb reprocessed the RT-PCR reads via MiXCR and lists one record per CDR3 protein. The sample has about 500,000 distinct CDR3 sequences; 16% are singletons. The TCR sequence derives from a man between 50 and 75 years old who received an inactivated influenza vaccine. The sample here was CD4+ T cells sorted from PBMCs, taken around 2 years after vaccination.

The chain's CDR3 is CASSGGATDTQYF. CDR3 sequence (DNA): TGTGCCAGCTCAGGGGGCGCCACAGATACGCAGTATTTT. This chain joins TRBV18 and TRBJ2-3; D may be TRBD1 (6 bases). With 5 bases removed from V and 2 bases from J, the gap between germline ends came to 8 bases. The CDR3 loop spans 13 amino acids. CDR1 and CDR2 from the germline V gene are KGHSH and LQKENI.